Presented here are 24 T cell receptor beta chains from one specimen sequenced in a study of cytotoxic CD8 clonotypes in ibrutinib-treated CLL. Data came from immunoSEQ multiplex PCR; TCRdb stores just in-frame clones and leaves some out. The data contain about 160,000 clones, roughly 88% of them seen just once; the ten biggest clones take up around 3.1%. Source: PBMCs, taken at disease progression, from a patient treated with ibrutinib. The receptor set was obtained from a human donor with chronic lymphocytic leukemia.

The chain employs TRBV19 and TRBJ2-1, with a weak D call TRBD1 (5 bases). V lost 4 bases and J lost 8, with 18 bases in between. CDR1 and CDR2 from the germline V gene are LNHDA and SQIVND (reference sequence). This CDR3 region has 15 residues. The CDR3 here is CASSTKGPLRDEQFF. The CDR3 nucleotides read TGTGCCAGTAGTACAAAGGGGCCCCTACGCGATGAGCAGTTCTTC.

The rearrangement links TRBV21-1 to TRBJ1-1; TRBD1, the D gene given by the table, was not confirmed from the DNA. TRBV21-1 is described as a pseudogene. This CDR3 has 17 amino acids. CDR3 bases: TGTGCCAGCAGCAAAGGGGCCGGACAGGGGGAGAACACTGAAGCTTTCTTT. It specifies CASSKGAGQGENTEAFF.

CDR3 in amino acids: CASSNTGQGYNEQFF. The CDR3 DNA sequence: TGCGCCAGCAGCAACACGGGACAGGGCTACAATGAGCAGTTCTTC. The rearrangement uses TRBV5-1 and TRBJ2-1, with 9 positions matching TRBD1. Germline CDR1 SGHRS, CDR2 YFSETQ. The CDR3 is 15 residues long. J was trimmed by 3 bases and V by 4 bases; bases with no gene match: 5.

The V and J genes are TRBV19 and TRBJ2-5; 10 positions agree with TRBD1. The CDR3 runs 15 residues. Germline V CDR1 and CDR2: LNHDA, SQIVND (reference sequence). The V segment lost 3 bases and the J segment 5 bases; nucleotides outside the gene matches: 6. DNA for the CDR3: TGTGCCAGTAGTATCCCCGGACAGGGGGTGGAGACCCAGTACTTC. It specifies CASSIPGQGVETQYF.

V is TRBV19 and J is TRBJ2-6; 7 bases map to TRBD1. V lost 4 bases to trimming and J lost 0 bases; unmatched junction nucleotides: 6. Germline V gene lookup returns CDR1 LNHDA and CDR2 SQIVND (reference sequence). This CDR3 is 17 amino acids long. The CDR3 DNA reads TGTGCCAGTAGTACGACAGGGAAATACTCTGGGGCCAACGTCCTGACTTTC. It yields the protein CASSTTGKYSGANVLTF.

The chain links TRBV7-2 to TRBJ2-7; 12 nucleotides agree with TRBD1. This CDR3 region has 16 residues. Germline V gene data show CDR1 as SGHTA and CDR2 as FQGNSA. Trimming at V came to 5 bases and at J to 7 bases, leaving 12 bases not matched to a gene. The CDR3 region has the DNA TGTGCCAGCAGCCCTCTTCTGGGGACAGGGGGCGGTGAGCAGTACTTC. It is translated as CASSPLLGTGGGEQYF.

The chain uses TRBV27 and TRBJ1-1; D ambiguous. V was pared by 4 bases and J by 3 bases, with 9 bases between. This CDR3 region has 13 residues. Germline V CDR1 and CDR2: MNHEY, SMNVEV (reference sequence). CDR3 sequence: CASSYRDYTEAFF. Here the CDR3 DNA reads TGTGCCAGCAGTTACCGGGATTACACTGAAGCTTTCTTT.

The rearrangement links TRBV4-3 to TRBJ2-2; 9 bases are shared with TRBD2. CDR3 length: 17 residues. Germline trimming cut 0 bases from V and 1 base from J; bases unmatched to any gene: 3. CDR1 is LGHNA and CDR2 is YSLEER in the germline V gene. The CDR3 nucleotides read TGCGCCAGCAGCCAAGAGCCTAGCGGGATGAACACCGGGGAGCTGTTTTTT. Its protein is CASSQEPSGMNTGELFF.

This chain connects TRBV30 to TRBJ1-1, with 12 nucleotides matching TRBD1. Germline loops: CDR1 GTSNPN, CDR2 SVGIG (reference sequence). The trim removed 1 base at V and 11 bases at J, leaving 11 bases unmatched. The CDR3 is 15 residues long. CDR3 sequence (DNA): TGTGCCTGGAGTGCACCCCCGGGACAGGGGGCGCCGGCTTTCTTT. As protein: CAWSAPPGQGAPAFF.

The V call is TRBV27, the J call TRBJ1-1; D is perhaps TRBD1 (5 bases). V was pared by 3 bases and J by 4 bases, with 18 bases between. The CDR3 is 16 residues long. Germline V lookup: CDR1 MNHEY, CDR2 SMNVEV (reference sequence). The CDR3 is CASSLYRTLSGTEAFF. CDR3 DNA: TGTGCCAGCAGTTTGTACAGGACATTGAGTGGCACTGAAGCTTTCTTT.

The V gene is TRBV6-6, the J gene TRBJ2-3; D ambiguous. The CDR3 length is 14 residues. The ends were cut back, 0 bases at V and 4 bases at J, with 8 bases in the middle. CDR1 and CDR2 from the germline V gene are MNHNY and SVGAGI (reference sequence). CDR3 loop: CASSYSQVPDTQYF. CDR3 sequence (DNA): TGTGCCAGCAGTTACTCCCAAGTTCCAGATACGCAGTATTTT.

The chain employs TRBV6-1 and TRBJ2-7, with TRBD2 matching over 10 bases. Germline values: CDR1 MNHNS, CDR2 SASEGT. The V gene end was trimmed by 3 bases and the J gene end by 0 bases; junction bases not matched to a gene: 8. CDR3 size: 17 residues. CDR3 sequence reads: CASSEYSSGRSSYEQYF. In DNA, the CDR3 is TGTGCCAGCAGTGAGTATAGTAGCGGGAGGTCCTCCTACGAGCAGTACTTC.

The chain is built from TRBV4-1 and TRBJ1-5; D call uncertain. The CDR3 is 16 residues long. The ends were cut back, 3 bases at V and 0 bases at J, with 12 bases in the middle. The germline gives CDR1 MGHRA, CDR2 YSYEKL. CDR3 in amino acids: CASSQTERGSNQPQHF. The CDR3 nucleotides read TGCGCCAGCAGCCAGACTGAGCGGGGTAGCAATCAGCCCCAGCATTTT.

The gene calls are TRBV5-1 and TRBJ2-2; D is undetermined. Trimming took off 3 bases at V and 0 bases at J, with 12 bases between the two ends. The length of the CDR3 is 16 residues. Germline values: CDR1 SGHRS, CDR2 YFSETQ. CDR3 DNA: TGCGCCAGCAGCTCCTCCGGTCGGACGAACACCGGGGAGCTGTTTTTT. This translates into CASSSSGRTNTGELFF.

The chain uses TRBV5-1 and TRBJ2-7; a possible D gene is TRBD2 (6 bases). Trimming cost V 2 bases and J 0 bases, with 12 bases left between them. The germline V gene encodes CDR1 SGHRS and CDR2 YFSETQ. The CDR3 loop spans 15 amino acids. DNA of the CDR3: TGCGCCAGCAGCTTAGGCGGGACGTACTCCTACGAGCAGTACTTC. Amino acid sequence: CASSLGGTYSYEQYF.

The V and J genes are TRBV18 and TRBJ2-5, with TRBD2 matching 9 bases. This CDR3 is built from 13 residues. Germline CDR1 reads KGHSH; CDR2 reads LQKENI. Trimming removed 3 bases from V and 4 bases from J; junction bases left unmatched: 0. DNA of the CDR3: TGTGCCAGCTCACCGGGACTAGCAGAGACCCAGTACTTC. Translated, it gives CASSPGLAETQYF. Using reference TRBV18 and TRBJ2-5 for the parts outside the CDR3, the full variable domain is NAGVMQNPRHLVRRRGQEARLRCSPMKGHSHVYWYRQLPEEGLKFMVYLQKENIIDESGMPKERFSAEFPKEGPSILRIQQVVRGDSAAYFCASSPGLAETQYFGPGTRLLVL.

The J gene is TRBJ2-5, the V gene TRBV7-9; D might be TRBD1 or TRBD2, each matching 5 bases. CDR3 length equals 15 residues. Germline V lookup: CDR1 SEHNR, CDR2 FQNEAQ (reference sequence). The V end was cut by 0 bases, the J end by 4 bases, with 12 bases between. CDR3 coding DNA: TGTGCCAGCAGCTTAGCGTATAAGGGGAGAGAGACCCAGTACTTC. As protein: CASSLAYKGRETQYF.

The CDR3 DNA follows: TGTGCCAGTAGTCCCTCATGGGGAGCCGGGGAGCTGTTTTTT. This gives the protein CASSPSWGAGELFF. The chain carries TRBV19 and TRBJ2-2, with D tentatively TRBD2 (5 bases). CDR3 size: 14 residues. The V and J ends lost 5 bases and 6 bases respectively, with 13 bases between them. Germline CDR1 is LNHDA and CDR2 is SQIVND (reference sequence).

CDR3 bases: TGCGCCAGCAGCCAAGTCCACTCACCGAATGAGCAGTTCTTC. It translates to CASSQVHSPNEQFF. The gene calls are TRBV4-1 and TRBJ2-1; no clear D. This CDR3 is 14 amino acids long. Looked up from germline, CDR1 is MGHRA and CDR2 is YSYEKL. Between the trimmed V and J ends, which lost 1 base and 7 bases, there was a span of 11 bases.

The chain links TRBV7-3 to TRBJ2-1; 9 bases are shared with TRBD1. This CDR3 is 15 amino acids long. Germline V lookup: CDR1 SGHTA, CDR2 FQGTGA. V dropped 5 bases and J dropped 2; count of bases not matched to a gene: 4. Written as DNA, the CDR3 is TGTGCCAGCAGCGCCGACAGGGGGGCCTACAATGAGCAGTTCTTC. Protein sequence: CASSADRGAYNEQFF.

The V gene is TRBV6-5, the J gene TRBJ1-1; weak D call: TRBD1 (6 bases). This CDR3 has 13 amino acids. Germline CDR1 is MNHEY and CDR2 is SVGAGI. Trimming left V 0 bases short and J 10 bases short, with 12 bases between. CDR3 coding DNA: TGTGCCAGCAGTTACTCGGCCGGGACATTAGCTTTCTTT. This sequence encodes CASSYSAGTLAFF.

V usage is TRBV5-1 and J usage is TRBJ2-7; TRBD1 matches 9 bases. The junction had 16 bases not matched to a gene; V was cut back by 2 bases and J by 4 bases. Germline V gene lookup returns CDR1 SGHRS and CDR2 YFSETQ. The length of the CDR3 is 18 residues. For the CDR3, the DNA is TGCGCCAGCAGCTTTGGGGCCCTCGGGACAGGGTCTTCTTACGAGCAGTACTTC. This encodes CASSFGALGTGSSYEQYF.

The chain links TRBV7-2 to TRBJ2-1, with D possibly matching TRBD2 (6 bases). The CDR3 extends over 15 amino acids. Germline values: CDR1 SGHTA, CDR2 FQGNSA. V lost 1 base, J lost 3 bases, and 10 bases lay in between. CDR3 protein: CASSLGTTYYNEQFF. The CDR3 DNA follows: TGTGCCAGCAGCTTAGGGACTACCTACTACAATGAGCAGTTCTTC.

The gene calls are TRBV6-5 and TRBJ1-5, with D possibly TRBD1 on 5 matching bases. V lost 6 bases, J lost 7 bases, and 13 bases lay in between. The CDR3 contains 13 residues. CDR1 is MNHEY and CDR2 is SVGAGI in the germline V gene. DNA of the CDR3: TGTGCCAGCAGAAGGGGCCCGGGACAGCCCCAGCATTTT. This encodes CASRRGPGQPQHF.